What follows describes a single T cell receptor beta chain. No antigen is known for it. The CDR3 loop spans 14 amino acids. Germline V gene sequence: CDR1 SQVTM, CDR2 ANQGSEA. J gave up 6 bases and V 5 bases, and 6 bases lay outside the gene matches. The entry originates in a study of T cells in localized non-small cell lung cancer. Broader study findings: Among blood samples, higher T cell density accompanied longer overall survival. In uninvolved adjacent lung, T cell clonality reached its highest value, exceeding tumor.

TCRdb's table, derived via immunoSEQ multiplex PCR, lists solely in-frame clones and lacks some. The data show 40,000 to 55,000 clones, 80% seen once. The rearrangement links TRBV29-1 to TRBJ1-5; TRBD1 aligns across 11 bases. The starting material was PBMCs, obtained before any cancer treatment. The sequence was obtained from a woman aged 40-75 years with stage II lung adenocarcinoma. Here the CDR3 reads CSVRDRGTGQPQHF. Here the CDR3 DNA reads TGCAGCGTTCGGGACAGGGGGACGGGTCAGCCCCAGCATTTT.